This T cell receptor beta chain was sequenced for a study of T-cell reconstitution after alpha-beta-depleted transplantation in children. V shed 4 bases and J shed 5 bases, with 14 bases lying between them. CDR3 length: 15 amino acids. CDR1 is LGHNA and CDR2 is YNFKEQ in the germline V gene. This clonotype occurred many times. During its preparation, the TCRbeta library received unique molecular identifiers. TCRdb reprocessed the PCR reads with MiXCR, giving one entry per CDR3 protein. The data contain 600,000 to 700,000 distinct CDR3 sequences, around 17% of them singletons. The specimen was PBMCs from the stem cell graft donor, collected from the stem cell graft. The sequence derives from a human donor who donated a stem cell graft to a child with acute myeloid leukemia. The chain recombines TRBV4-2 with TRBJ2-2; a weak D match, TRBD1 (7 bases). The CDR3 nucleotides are TGTGCCAGCAGCCCCGACAGGGAGGTGACCGGGGAGCTGTTTTTT. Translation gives CASSPDREVTGELFF.